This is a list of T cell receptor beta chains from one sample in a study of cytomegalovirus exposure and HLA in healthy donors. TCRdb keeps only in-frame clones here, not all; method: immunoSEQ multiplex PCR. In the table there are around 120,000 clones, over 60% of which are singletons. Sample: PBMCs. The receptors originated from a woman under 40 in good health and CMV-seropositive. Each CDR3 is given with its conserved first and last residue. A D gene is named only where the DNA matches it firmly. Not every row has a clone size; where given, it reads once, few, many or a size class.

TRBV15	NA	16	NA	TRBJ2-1	TGTGCCACCAGCAGAGGGCCACAGTGGTCGAGCAATGAGCAGTTCTTC	CATSRGPQWSSNEQFF
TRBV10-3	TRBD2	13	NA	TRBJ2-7	TGTGCCAGCGGGACTAGCGGGGCGCTTGAGCAGTACTTC	CASGTSGALEQYF
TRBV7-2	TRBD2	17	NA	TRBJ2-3	TGTGCCAGCAGCTTAGCTACTAGCGGGGCCCACACAGATACGCAGTATTTT	CASSLATSGAHTDTQYF
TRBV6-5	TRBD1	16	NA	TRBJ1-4	TGTGCCAGCAGTTCCAAGACAGGGGGCGCGCGTGAAAAACTGTTTTTT	CASSSKTGGAREKLFF
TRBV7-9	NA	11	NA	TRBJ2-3	TGTGCCAGCAGCTTGAGAGATACGCAGTATTTT	CASSLRDTQYF
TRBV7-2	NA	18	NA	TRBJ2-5	TGTGCCAGCAGCTTATTCGGGAGAGAGTCAGGGCTTGAAGAGACCCAGTACTTC	CASSLFGRESGLEETQYF
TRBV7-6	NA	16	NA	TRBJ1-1	TGTGCCAGCAGCTTAGTTGGGGGGGGCGTGAACACTGAAGCTTTCTTT	CASSLVGGGVNTEAFF
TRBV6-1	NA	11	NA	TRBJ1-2	TGTGCCAGCAGCCCAGAATATGGCTACACCTTC	CASSPEYGYTF
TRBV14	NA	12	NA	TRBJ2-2	TGTGCCAGCAGTCTCTACACCGGGGAGCTGTTTTTT	CASSLYTGELFF
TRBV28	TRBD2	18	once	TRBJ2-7	TGTGCCAACAGTCTTAGCGGGGGGGCCGCAGGTAACTTCTACGAGCAGTACTTC	CANSLSGGAAGNFYEQYF
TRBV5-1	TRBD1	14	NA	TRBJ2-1	TGCGCCAGCAGCTTGGGCGACAGGGACAATGAGCAGTTCTTC	CASSLGDRDNEQFF
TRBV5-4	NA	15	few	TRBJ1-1	TGTGCCAGCAGCTTCGAGAAACAGACGAACACTGAAGCTTTCTTT	CASSFEKQTNTEAFF
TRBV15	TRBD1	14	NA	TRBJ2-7	TGTGCCACCAGCAACCGACAGGGGGGCTACGAGCAGTACTTC	CATSNRQGGYEQYF
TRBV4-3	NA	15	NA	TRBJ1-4	TGCGCCAGCAGCCAAGTGGCAGGGGATGCTGAAAAACTGTTTTTT	CASSQVAGDAEKLFF
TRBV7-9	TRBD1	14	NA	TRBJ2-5	TGTGCCAGCAGCCAGGGACAGGCACAAGAGACCCAGTACTTC	CASSQGQAQETQYF
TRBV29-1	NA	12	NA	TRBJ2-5	TGCAGCGTTGAATCTGGGAGAGAGACCCAGTACTTC	CSVESGRETQYF
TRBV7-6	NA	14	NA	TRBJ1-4	TGTGCCAGCAGCTTGTGGGGAGCTAATGAAAAACTGTTTTTT	CASSLWGANEKLFF
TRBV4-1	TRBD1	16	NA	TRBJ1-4	TGCGCCAGCAGCCAAGAAGCGACAGGGAGAAATGAAAAACTGTTTTTT	CASSQEATGRNEKLFF
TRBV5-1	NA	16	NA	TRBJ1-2	TGCGCCAGCAGCTTGGGGGATCAGGGCAGATACTATGGCTACACCTTC	CASSLGDQGRYYGYTF
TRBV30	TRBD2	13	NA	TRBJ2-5	TGTGCCTACAGACTAGCGGGGGGCGAGACCCAGTACTTC	CAYRLAGGETQYF
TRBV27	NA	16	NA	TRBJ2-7	TGTGCCAGCAGTTTTGTGGCAGGGGCTCCCTCCTACGAGCAGTACTTC	CASSFVAGAPSYEQYF
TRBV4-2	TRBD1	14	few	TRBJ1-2	TGTGCCAGCAGCCCGGACAGGGTGCGCTATGGCTACACCTTC	CASSPDRVRYGYTF
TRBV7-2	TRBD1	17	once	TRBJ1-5	TGTGCCAGCAGCTTAGGATGGCAGGGGGCCTCCGGGCAGCCCCAGCATTTT	CASSLGWQGASGQPQHF
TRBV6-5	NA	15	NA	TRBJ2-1	TGTGCCAGCAGTTACATGAGGGCCTCCTACAATGAGCAGTTCTTC	CASSYMRASYNEQFF
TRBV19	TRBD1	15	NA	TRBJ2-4	TGTGCCAGTAGTCTCAGGGGGTTTGACAAAAACATTCAGTACTTC	CASSLRGFDKNIQYF
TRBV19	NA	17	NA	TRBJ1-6	TGTGCCAGTAGTATGGGGGGCGGGAGCTCCTATAATTCACCCCTCCACTTT	CASSMGGGSSYNSPLHF
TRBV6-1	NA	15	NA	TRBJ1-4	TGTGCCAGCAGTATACAGACAGTAGCCCTAGAAAAACTGTTTTTT	CASSIQTVALEKLFF
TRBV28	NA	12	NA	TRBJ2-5	TGTGCCAGCAGACCCACAGGGAAGGCCCAGTACTTC	CASRPTGKAQYF
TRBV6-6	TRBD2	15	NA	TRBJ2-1	TGTGCCAGCAGACAGACTAGCGGTACTTACAATGAGCAGTTCTTC	CASRQTSGTYNEQFF
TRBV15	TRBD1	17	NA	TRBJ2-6	TGTGCCACCAGCAGCCCGGGACAGGGCTCTGGGGCCAACGTCCTGACTTTC	CATSSPGQGSGANVLTF
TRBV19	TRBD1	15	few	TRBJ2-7	TGTGCCAGTAGTCCCTCCGGGACAGGGGTCTCCGAGCAGTACTTC	CASSPSGTGVSEQYF
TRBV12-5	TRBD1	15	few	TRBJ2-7	TGTGCTAGTGGTATTTCCGGGACAGGGATGACCGAGCAGTACTTC	CASGISGTGMTEQYF
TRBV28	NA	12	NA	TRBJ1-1	TGTGCCAGCAGTTTGAGGGGGACTGAAGCTTTCTTT	CASSLRGTEAFF
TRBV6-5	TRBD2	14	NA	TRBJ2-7	TGTGCCAGCAGAAAATTTAGCGGGAGTTACGAGCAGTACTTC	CASRKFSGSYEQYF
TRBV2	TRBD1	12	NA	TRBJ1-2	TGTGCCAGAACCCCAGGGGGCGGTGGCTACACCTTC	CARTPGGGGYTF
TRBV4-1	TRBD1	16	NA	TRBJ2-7	TGCGCCAGCAGCCATGTGGGACAGGGGGCGCAGAACGAGCAGTACTTC	CASSHVGQGAQNEQYF
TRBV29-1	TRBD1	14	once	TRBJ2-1	TGCAGCGTCGGGACAGGGACTATTTACAATGAGCAGTTCTTC	CSVGTGTIYNEQFF
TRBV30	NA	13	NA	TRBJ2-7	TGTGCCTGGAGTGTAAAAGCAACCTACGAGCAGTACTTC	CAWSVKATYEQYF
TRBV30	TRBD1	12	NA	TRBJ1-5	TGTGCCTGGGGGGACAGGGGATGGCCCCAGCATTTT	CAWGDRGWPQHF
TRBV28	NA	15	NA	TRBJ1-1	TGTGCCAGCAGTTTATTTTCAGGCAGGGGCACTGAAGCTTTCTTT	CASSLFSGRGTEAFF
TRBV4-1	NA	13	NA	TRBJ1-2	TGCGCCAGCAGCCAAGCGGGAAATTATGGCTACACCTTC	CASSQAGNYGYTF
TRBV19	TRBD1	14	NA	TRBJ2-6	TGTGCCAGTAGTCCGGGAAAGGGGGCTAGCGTCCTGACTTTC	CASSPGKGASVLTF
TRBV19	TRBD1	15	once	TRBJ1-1	TGTGCCAGTAGTCTATGGACAGGGTTGGGCACTGAAGCTTTCTTT	CASSLWTGLGTEAFF
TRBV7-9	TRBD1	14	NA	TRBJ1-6	TGTGCCAGCAGCTTAGGGGGACAGAGCCTTGTCCTCCACTTT	CASSLGGQSLVLHF
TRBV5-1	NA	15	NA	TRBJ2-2	TGCGCCAGCCAACAGGACGGTTTTTACACCGGGGAGCTGTTTTTT	CASQQDGFYTGELFF
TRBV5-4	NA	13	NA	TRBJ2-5	TGTGCCAGCAGCTTTGGCAACCAAGAGACCCAGTACTTC	CASSFGNQETQYF
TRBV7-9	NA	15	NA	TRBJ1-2	TGTTCCAGCAGCTTAACGTTTGGCAGGGACTATGGCTACACCTTC	CSSSLTFGRDYGYTF
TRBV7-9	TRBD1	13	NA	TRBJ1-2	TGTGCCAGCAGTCGGACAGGGGAGTATGGCTACACCTTC	CASSRTGEYGYTF
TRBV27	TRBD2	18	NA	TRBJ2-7	TGTGCCAGCCGTCGACTAGCGGGGGGACCTAAACCCTCCTACGAGCAGTACTTC	CASRRLAGGPKPSYEQYF
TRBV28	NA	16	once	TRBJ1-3	TGTGCCAGCACCTCCCCTCGGGGGGGGATACTAAACACCATATATTTT	CASTSPRGGILNTIYF